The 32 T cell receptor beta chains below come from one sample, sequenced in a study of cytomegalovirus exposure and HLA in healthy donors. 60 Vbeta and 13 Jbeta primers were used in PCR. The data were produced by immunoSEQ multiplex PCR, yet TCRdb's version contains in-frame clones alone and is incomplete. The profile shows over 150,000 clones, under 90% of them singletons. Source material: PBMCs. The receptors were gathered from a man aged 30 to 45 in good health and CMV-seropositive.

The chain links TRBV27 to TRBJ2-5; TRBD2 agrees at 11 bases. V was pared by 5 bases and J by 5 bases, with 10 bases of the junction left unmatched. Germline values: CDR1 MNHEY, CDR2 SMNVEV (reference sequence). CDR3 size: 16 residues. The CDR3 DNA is TGTGCCAGCAGTGAACCTAGCGGGAGGTCGCGTGAGACCCAGTACTTC. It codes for CASSEPSGRSRETQYF.

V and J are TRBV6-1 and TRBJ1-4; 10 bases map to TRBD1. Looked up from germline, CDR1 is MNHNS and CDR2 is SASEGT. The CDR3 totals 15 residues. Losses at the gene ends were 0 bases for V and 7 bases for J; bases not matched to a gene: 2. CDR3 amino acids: CASSEARTGGEKLFF. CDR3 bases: TGTGCCAGCAGTGAAGCCCGGACAGGGGGTGAAAAACTGTTTTTT.

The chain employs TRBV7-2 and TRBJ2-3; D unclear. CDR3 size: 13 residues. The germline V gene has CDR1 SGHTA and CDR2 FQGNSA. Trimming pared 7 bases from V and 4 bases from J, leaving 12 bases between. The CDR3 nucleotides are TGTGCCAGCACGGTATCTAATCCAGATACGCAGTATTTT. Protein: CASTVSNPDTQYF.

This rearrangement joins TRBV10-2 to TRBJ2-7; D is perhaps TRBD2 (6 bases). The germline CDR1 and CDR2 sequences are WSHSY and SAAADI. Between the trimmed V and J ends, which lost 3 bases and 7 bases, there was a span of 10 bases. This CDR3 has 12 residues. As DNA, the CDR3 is TGCGCCAGCAGTGAATCCGGGACTGAGCAGTACTTC. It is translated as CASSESGTEQYF.

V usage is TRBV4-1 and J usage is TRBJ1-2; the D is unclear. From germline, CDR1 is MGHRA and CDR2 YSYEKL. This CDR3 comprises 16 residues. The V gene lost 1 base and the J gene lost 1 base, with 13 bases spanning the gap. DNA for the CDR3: TGCGCCAGCAGCCAAGTTTCCTGGAGGGATAACTATGGCTACACCTTC. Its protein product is CASSQVSWRDNYGYTF.

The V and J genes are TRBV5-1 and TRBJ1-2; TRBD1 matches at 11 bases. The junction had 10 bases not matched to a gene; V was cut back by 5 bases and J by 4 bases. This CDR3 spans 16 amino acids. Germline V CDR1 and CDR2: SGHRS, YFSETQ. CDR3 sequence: CASRADRGRVAYGYTF. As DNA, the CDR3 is TGCGCCAGCAGAGCGGACAGGGGGCGGGTGGCCTATGGCTACACCTTC.

Written as DNA, the CDR3 is TGTGCCAGTACCCCTTCGCAGGGCAGTGGAAGGTACGAGCAGTACTTC. Amino acid sequence: CASTPSQGSGRYEQYF. The V and J genes are TRBV19 and TRBJ2-7; TRBD1 is a possible D gene (5 bases). The CDR3 sequence is 16 residues long. The ends were cut back, 7 bases at V and 4 bases at J, with 23 bases in the middle. CDR1 is LNHDA, CDR2 SQIVND, per germline (reference sequence).

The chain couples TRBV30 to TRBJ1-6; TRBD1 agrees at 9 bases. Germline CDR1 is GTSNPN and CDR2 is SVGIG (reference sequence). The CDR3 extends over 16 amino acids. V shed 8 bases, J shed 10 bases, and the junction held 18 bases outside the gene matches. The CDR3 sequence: CARTGTGFGGGSPLHF. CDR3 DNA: TGTGCCAGAACCGGGACAGGGTTTGGGGGGGGGTCACCCCTCCACTTT.

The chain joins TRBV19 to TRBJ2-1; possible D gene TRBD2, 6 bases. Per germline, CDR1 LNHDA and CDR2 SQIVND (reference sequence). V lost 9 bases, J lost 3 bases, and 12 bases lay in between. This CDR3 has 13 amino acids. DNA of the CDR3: TGTGCCAGCTTAGCGGTCGACTACAATGAGCAGTTCTTC. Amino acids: CASLAVDYNEQFF.

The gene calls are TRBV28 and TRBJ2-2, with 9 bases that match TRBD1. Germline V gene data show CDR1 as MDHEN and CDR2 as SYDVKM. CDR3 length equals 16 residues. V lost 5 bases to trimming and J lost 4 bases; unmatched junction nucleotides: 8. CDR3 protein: CASSPPQGAFTGELFF. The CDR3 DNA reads TGTGCCAGCAGTCCCCCACAGGGGGCCTTCACCGGGGAGCTGTTTTTT.

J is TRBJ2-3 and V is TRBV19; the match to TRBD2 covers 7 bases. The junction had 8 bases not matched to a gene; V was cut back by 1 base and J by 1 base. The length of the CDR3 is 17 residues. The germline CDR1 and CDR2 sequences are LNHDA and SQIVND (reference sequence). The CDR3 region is CASSIAGGGLRTDTQYF. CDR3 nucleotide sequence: TGTGCCAGTAGTATAGCTGGGGGGGGTCTTCGCACAGATACGCAGTATTTT. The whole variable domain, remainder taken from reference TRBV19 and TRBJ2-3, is DGGITQSPKYLFRKEGQNVTLSCEQNLNHDAMYWYRQDPGQGLRLIYYSQIVNDFQKGDIAEGYSVSREKKESFPLTVTSAQKNPTAFYLCASSIAGGGLRTDTQYFGPGTRLTVL.

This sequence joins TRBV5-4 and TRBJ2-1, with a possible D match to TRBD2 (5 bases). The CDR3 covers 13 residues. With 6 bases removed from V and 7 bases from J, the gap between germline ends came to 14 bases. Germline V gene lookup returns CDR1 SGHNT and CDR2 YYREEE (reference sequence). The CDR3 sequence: CASTLTRSNEQFF. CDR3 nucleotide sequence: TGTGCCAGCACCTTAACTAGATCAAATGAGCAGTTCTTC.

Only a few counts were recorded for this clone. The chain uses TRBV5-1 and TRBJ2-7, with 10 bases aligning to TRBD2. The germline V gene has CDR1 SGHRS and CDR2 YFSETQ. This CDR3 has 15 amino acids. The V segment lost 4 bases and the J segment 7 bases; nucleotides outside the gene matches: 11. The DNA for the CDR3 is TGCGCCAGCAGCCGCCACAGCGGGAGGGCCGGGGAGCAGTACTTC. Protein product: CASSRHSGRAGEQYF.

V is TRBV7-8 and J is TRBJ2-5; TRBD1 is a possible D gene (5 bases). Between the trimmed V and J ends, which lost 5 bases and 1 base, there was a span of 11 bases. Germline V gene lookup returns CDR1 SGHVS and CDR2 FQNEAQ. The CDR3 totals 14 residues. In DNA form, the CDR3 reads TGTGCCAGCAGCCCCAGGGTGTCCCAAGAGACCCAGTACTTC. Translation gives CASSPRVSQETQYF. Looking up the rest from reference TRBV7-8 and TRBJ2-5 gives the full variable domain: GAGVSQSPRYKVAKRGQDVALRCDPISGHVSLFWYQQALGQGPEFLTYFQNEAQLDKSGLPSDRFFAERPEGSVSTLKIQRTQQEDSAVYLCASSPRVSQETQYFGPGTRLLVL.

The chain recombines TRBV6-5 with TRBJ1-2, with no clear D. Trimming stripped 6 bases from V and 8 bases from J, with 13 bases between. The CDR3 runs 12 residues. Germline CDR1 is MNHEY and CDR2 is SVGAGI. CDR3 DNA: TGTGCCAGCAGCAGGACGGGAACGGGCTACACCTTC. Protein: CASSRTGTGYTF.

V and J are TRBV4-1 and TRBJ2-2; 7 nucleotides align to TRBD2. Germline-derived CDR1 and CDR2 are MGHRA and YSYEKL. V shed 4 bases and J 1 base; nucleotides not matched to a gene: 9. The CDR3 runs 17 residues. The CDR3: CASSPRHGGMNTGELFF. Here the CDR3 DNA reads TGCGCCAGCAGCCCGAGACACGGGGGGATGAACACCGGGGAGCTGTTTTTT.

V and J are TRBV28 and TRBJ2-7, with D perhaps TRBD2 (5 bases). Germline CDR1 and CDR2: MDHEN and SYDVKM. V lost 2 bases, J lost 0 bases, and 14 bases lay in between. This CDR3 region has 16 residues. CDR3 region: CASSLDRRAYSYEQYF. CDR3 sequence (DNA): TGTGCCAGCAGTTTAGACCGGCGGGCCTACTCCTACGAGCAGTACTTC.

DNA for the CDR3: TGCGCCAGCAGCTTGTGGCAGTTCAAAGACACCGGGGAGCTGTTTTTT. Protein: CASSLWQFKDTGELFF. V and J are TRBV5-1 and TRBJ2-2; D remains unclear. V lost 1 base to trimming and J lost 3 bases, with 13 bases between them. Germline lookup yields CDR1 SGHRS and CDR2 YFSETQ. The CDR3 loop spans 16 amino acids.

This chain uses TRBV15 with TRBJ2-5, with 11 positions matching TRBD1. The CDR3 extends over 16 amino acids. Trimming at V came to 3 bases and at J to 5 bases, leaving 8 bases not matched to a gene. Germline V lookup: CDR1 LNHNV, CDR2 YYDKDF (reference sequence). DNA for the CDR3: TGTGCCACCAGCAGCTTAACCGGGACAGGGGGGGAGACCCAGTACTTC. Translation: CATSSLTGTGGETQYF.

CDR3 loop: CASSPRQGPYEQYF. The CDR3 bases are TGCGCCAGCAGCCCTCGACAGGGTCCCTACGAGCAGTACTTC. The chain is built from TRBV5-1 and TRBJ2-7; TRBD1 agrees at 7 bases. Losses at the gene ends were 4 bases for V and 2 bases for J; bases not matched to a gene: 6. The CDR3 consists of 14 residues. Germline lookup yields CDR1 SGHRS and CDR2 YFSETQ.

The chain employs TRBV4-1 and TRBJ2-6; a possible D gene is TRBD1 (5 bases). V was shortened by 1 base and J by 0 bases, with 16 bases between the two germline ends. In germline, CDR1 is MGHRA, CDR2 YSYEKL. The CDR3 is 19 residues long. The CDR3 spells CASSQGFNRPSSGANVLTF. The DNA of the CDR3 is TGCGCCAGCAGCCAAGGGTTCAACAGGCCTAGCTCTGGGGCCAACGTCCTGACTTTC.

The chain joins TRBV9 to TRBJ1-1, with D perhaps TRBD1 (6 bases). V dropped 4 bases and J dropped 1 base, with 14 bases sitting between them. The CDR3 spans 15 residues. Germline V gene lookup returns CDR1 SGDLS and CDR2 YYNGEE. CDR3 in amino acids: CASSPLTGGNTEAFF. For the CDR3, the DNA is TGTGCCAGCAGCCCCCTGACAGGCGGGAACACTGAAGCTTTCTTT.

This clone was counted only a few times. CDR3: CASSLWLAGGYNEQFF. The CDR3 DNA reads as TGCGCCAGCAGCTTGTGGCTAGCGGGGGGGTACAATGAGCAGTTCTTC. The V call is TRBV5-1, the J call TRBJ2-1, with 12 nucleotides matching TRBD2. V was clipped by 1 base and J by 4 bases; unmatched bases: 3. CDR1 is SGHRS, CDR2 YFSETQ, per germline. This CDR3 region has 16 residues.

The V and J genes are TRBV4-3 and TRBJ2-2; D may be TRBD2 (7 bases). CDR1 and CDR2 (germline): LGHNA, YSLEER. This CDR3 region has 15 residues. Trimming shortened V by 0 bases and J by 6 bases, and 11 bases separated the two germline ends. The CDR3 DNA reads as TGCGCCAGCAGCCAAGATACAGGGAGGGCCGGGGAGCTGTTTTTT. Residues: CASSQDTGRAGELFF.

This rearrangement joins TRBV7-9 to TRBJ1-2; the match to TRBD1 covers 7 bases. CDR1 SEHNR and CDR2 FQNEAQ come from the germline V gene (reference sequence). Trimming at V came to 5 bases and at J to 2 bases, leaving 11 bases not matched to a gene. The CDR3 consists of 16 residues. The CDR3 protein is CASSLRGTDVNYGYTF. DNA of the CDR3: TGTGCCAGCAGCCTTAGGGGGACAGACGTGAACTATGGCTACACCTTC.

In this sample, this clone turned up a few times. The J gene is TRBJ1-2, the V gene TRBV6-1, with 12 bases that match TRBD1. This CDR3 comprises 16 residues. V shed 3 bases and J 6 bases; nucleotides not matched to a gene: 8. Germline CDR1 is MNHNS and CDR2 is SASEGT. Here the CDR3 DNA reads TGTGCCAGCAGTGACTTGGGACAGGGGGCGAATGATGGCTACACCTTC. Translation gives CASSDLGQGANDGYTF.

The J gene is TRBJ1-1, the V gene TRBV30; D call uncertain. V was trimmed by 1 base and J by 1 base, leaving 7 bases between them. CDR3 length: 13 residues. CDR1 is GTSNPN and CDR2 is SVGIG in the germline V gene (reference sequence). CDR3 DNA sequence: TGTGCCTGGAGTGGAGGAGGGAACACTGAAGCTTTCTTT. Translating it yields CAWSGGGNTEAFF.

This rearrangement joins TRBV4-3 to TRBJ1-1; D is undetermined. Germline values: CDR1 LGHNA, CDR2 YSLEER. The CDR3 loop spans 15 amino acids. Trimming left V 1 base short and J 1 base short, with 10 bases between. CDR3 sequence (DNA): TGCGCCAGCAGCCAAGCCGTAGAGAGGAACACTGAAGCTTTCTTT. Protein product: CASSQAVERNTEAFF.

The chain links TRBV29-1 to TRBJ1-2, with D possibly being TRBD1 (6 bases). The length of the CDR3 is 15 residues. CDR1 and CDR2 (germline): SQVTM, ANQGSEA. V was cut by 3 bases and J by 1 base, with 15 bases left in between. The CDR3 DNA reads TGCAGCGTTGAGAATACAGGGAAACATAACTATGGCTACACCTTC. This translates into CSVENTGKHNYGYTF. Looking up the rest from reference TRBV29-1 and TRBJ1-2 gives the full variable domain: SAVISQKPSRDICQRGTSLTIQCQVDSQVTMMFWYRQQPGQSLTLIATANQGSEATYESGFVIDKFPISRPNLTFSTLTVSNMSPEDSSIYLCSVENTGKHNYGYTFGSGTRLTVV.

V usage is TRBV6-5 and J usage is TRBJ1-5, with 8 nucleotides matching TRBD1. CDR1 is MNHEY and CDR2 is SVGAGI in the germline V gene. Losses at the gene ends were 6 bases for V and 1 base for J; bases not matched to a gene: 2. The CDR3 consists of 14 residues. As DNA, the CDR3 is TGTGCCAGCAGCAACAGGGGGAGCAATCAGCCCCAGCATTTT. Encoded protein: CASSNRGSNQPQHF.

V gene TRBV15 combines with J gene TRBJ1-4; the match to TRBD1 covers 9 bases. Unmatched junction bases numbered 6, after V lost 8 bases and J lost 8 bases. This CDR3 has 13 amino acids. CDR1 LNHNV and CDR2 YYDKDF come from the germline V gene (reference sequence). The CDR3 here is CATDTGGREKLFF. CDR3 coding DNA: TGTGCCACCGATACAGGGGGCAGAGAAAAACTGTTTTTT. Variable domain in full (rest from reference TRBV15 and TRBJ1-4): DAMVIQNPRYQVTQFGKPVTLSCSQTLNHNVMYWYQQKSSQAPKLLFHYYDKDFNNEADTPDNFQSRRPNTSFCFLDIRSPGLGDTAMYLCATDTGGREKLFFGSGTQLSVL.

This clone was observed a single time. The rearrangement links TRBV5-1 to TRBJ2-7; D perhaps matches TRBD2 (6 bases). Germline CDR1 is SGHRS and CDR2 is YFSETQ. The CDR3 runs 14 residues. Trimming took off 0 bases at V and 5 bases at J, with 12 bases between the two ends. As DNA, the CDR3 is TGCGCCAGCAGCTTGGGGGGGTGGGGGGACGAGCAGTACTTC. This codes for CASSLGGWGDEQYF.